This T cell receptor (beta chain) was captured in a study of response to subunit inactivated influenza vaccine. The V segment lost 4 bases and the J segment 5 bases; nucleotides outside the gene matches: 5. The length of the CDR3 is 13 residues. Germline lookup yields CDR1 DFQATT and CDR2 SNEGSKA (reference sequence). From the RT-PCR reads, TCRdb called clonotypes with MiXCR, one entry per CDR3 protein. The sample carries 400,000 to 650,000 distinct CDR3 sequences, approximately 6.9% recorded once. This clonotype was picked up a small number of times. As yet, its antigen is unknown. Whole-study findings and limits: Authors suggested few new T cells are recruited by each seasonal influenza vaccination.

The rearrangement links TRBV20-1 to TRBJ2-5; 9 nucleotides match TRBD2. This material consisted of PBMCs from blood, taken around 25 months after vaccination. The receptor was isolated from a man between 45 and 75 years old who received an inactivated influenza vaccine. This chain's CDR3 is CSATSGVVETQYF. The DNA for the CDR3 is TGCAGTGCTACTAGCGGGGTGGTGGAGACCCAGTACTTC.